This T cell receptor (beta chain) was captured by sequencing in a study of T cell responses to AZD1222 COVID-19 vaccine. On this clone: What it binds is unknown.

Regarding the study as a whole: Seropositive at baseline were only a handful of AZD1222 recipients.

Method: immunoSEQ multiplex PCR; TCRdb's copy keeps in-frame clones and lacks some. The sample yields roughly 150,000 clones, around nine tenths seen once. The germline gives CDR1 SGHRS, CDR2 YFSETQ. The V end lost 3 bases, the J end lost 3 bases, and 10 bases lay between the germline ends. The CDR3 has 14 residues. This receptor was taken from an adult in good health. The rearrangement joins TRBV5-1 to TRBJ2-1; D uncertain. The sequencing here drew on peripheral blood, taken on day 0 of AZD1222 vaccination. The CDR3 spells CASSWSDGYNEQFF. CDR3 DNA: TGCGCCAGCAGCTGGTCGGACGGCTACAATGAGCAGTTCTTC. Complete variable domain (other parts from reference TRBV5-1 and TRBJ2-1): KAGVTQTPRYLIKTRGQQVTLSCSPISGHRSVSWYQQTPGQGLQFLFEYFSETQRNKGNFPGRFSGRQFSNSRSEMNVSTLELGDSALYLCASSWSDGYNEQFFGPGTRLTVL.